This T cell receptor beta chain was observed in a study of blood T cell repertoires in COVID-19. Study context: The analysed material was cDNA or gDNA that came from T cells, B-cell-depleted T cells, or PBMCs.

Method: immunoSEQ multiplex PCR; TCRdb's copy keeps in-frame clones and lacks some. The sample comprises over 150,000 clones, 84% of which are singletons, and roughly 2.7% rests with the top ten. The germline gives CDR1 SGHVS, CDR2 FQNEAQ. The CDR3 has 16 amino acids. V lost 3 bases and J lost 7; bases outside the gene matches: 6. Followed over time, Seattle patients had been enrolled while infection was active. The chain joins TRBV7-8 to TRBJ1-4; TRBD1 matches at 12 bases. Sequencing was carried out using peripheral blood. The clonotype comes from a woman aged 80 or older with COVID-19, enrolled during active disease. CDR3: CASSFGGTGGLEKLFF. The CDR3 DNA follows: TGTGCCAGCAGCTTTGGAGGGACAGGGGGCCTTGAAAAACTGTTTTTT.